The clone carrying this TCR beta chain has a single count. Its antigen is currently unknown. The sample comes from a study of blood T cells in healthy people across ages. Study observations and caveats: Per million T cells, TCR beta diversity dropped about linearly as age rose.

V gave up 6 bases and J gave up 2 bases, with 18 bases separating them. Germline V gene data show CDR1 as LNHNV and CDR2 as YYDKDF (reference sequence). The CDR3 has 16 amino acids. Next came a second PCR, run for about 7 to 12 cycles, which used a sample-barcoded 5' primer along with a J-beta primer mix. MiXCR, run by TCRdb on the 5' RACE reads, gives a single entry per CDR3 protein. Here the sample spans some 890,000 distinct CDR3 sequences, around 29% being singletons. These same data were also listed under a study on T cells of mothers and their children. Per that study: Each mother gave over 9.5 million TCR beta CDR3 reads; each child, about 2.9 million. Biologically related mothers and children overlapped slightly more than unrelated pairs, a non-significant difference.

The TCR was taken from a woman in her forties in good health. The genes are TRBV15 and TRBJ2-3; D is unclear. The sample consisted of blood. This CDR3 reads CATSGAPDGITDTQYF. CDR3 DNA sequence: TGTGCCACCAGTGGAGCTCCCGACGGAATCACAGATACGCAGTATTTT.